The clone carrying this T cell receptor beta chain was seen ten or more times. The antigen is not known. The sample comes from a study of Graves' ophthalmopathy and Graves' hyperthyroidism. Study-wide results and limits: Ophthalmopathy progression prediction by the model yielded a sensitivity of about 71% and a specificity of 72.22%.

Eligible hyperthyroidism cases comprised new diagnoses of under 2 months' duration in individuals aged 18 to 65. Patients were diagnosed from clinical symptoms, serum thyroxine, TRAb, thyroid ultrasound and orbital computed tomography. The starting material, 10 ml of fresh peripheral blood, provided the PBMCs. Amplified material comprised TCR beta CDR3 regions derived from RNA transcripts. HTBI primers served in a first-round RT-PCR, which a second-round multiplex PCR followed. Each CDR3 protein is one row after TCRdb ran MiXCR on the multiplex PCR reads. The sample contains about 390,000 distinct CDR3 sequences, 15% to 20% of which appear only once. The V end was cut by 2 bases, the J end by 4 bases, with 10 bases between. The CDR3 covers 13 residues. Germline V gives CDR1 SGHKS, CDR2 YYEKEE (reference sequence).

V gene TRBV5-5 combines with J gene TRBJ2-7; no definite D call. Sequencing input: peripheral blood. The receptor's source is an adult woman with stable Graves' hyperthyroidism. DNA for the CDR3: TGTGCCAGCAGCTTTCAGGTCGAATACGAGCAGTACTTC. Translating gives CASSFQVEYEQYF. The whole variable domain, filled in from reference TRBV5-5 and TRBJ2-7, reads DAGVTQSPTHLIKTRGQQVTLRCSPISGHKSVSWYQQVLGQGPQFIFQYYEKEERGRGNFPDRFSARQFPNYSSELNVNALLLGDSALYLCASSFQVEYEQYFGPGTRLTVT.